This TCR beta chain was identified in a study of blood T cell repertoires in COVID-19. Study-level background: Acute and convalescent COVID-19 samples came from the United States, Italy and Spain. T cells, B-cell-depleted T cells, or PBMCs supplied cDNA or gDNA.

Germline-derived CDR1 and CDR2 are LGHDT and YNNKEL (reference sequence). This CDR3 contains 18 residues. Trimming cost V 0 bases and J 5 bases, with 22 bases left between them. Source study methods: Cell counts per sample came from amplifying reference gene primers. Sequenced by immunoSEQ multiplex PCR; TCRdb stores in-frame clones only, minus some. V and J calls and clone size are as listed in that table; D and trimming were resolved from the DNA. The table has some 79,000 clones, around 89% seen once. The material sequenced was peripheral blood. This chain links TRBV3-1 (or the pseudogene TRBV3-2) with TRBJ1-2; D perhaps matches TRBD1 (6 bases). This sequence was found in a man aged 70-80 years with active or convalescent COVID-19. In nucleotides, the CDR3 is TGTGCCAGCAGCCAAGAGATTTTTTTAGGGGACACCCATTATGGCTACACCTTC. This codes for CASSQEIFLGDTHYGYTF.